This entry lists 29 T cell receptor beta chains sequenced from one sample in a study of human T cells and chemical hapten exposure. Unfractionated whole blood yielded the extracted total RNA. From the 5' RACE reads, TCRdb called clonotypes with MiXCR, one entry per CDR3 protein. The data contain approximately 140,000 distinct CDR3 sequences, about 4% of them seen just once; the ten biggest clones take up approximately 1.3%. Receptors were obtained from a female donor in good health.

V gene TRBV6-6 combines with J gene TRBJ2-1; TRBD1 agrees at 7 bases. Germline V gene data show CDR1 as MNHNY and CDR2 as SVGAGI (reference sequence). The CDR3 loop spans 16 amino acids. V lost 6 bases and J lost 4; bases outside the gene matches: 12. This CDR3 is CASSLQGDLSYNEQFF. DNA for the CDR3: TGTGCCAGCAGCCTCCAGGGGGACCTTAGTTACAATGAGCAGTTCTTC.

This clonotype has at least ten counts. The chain joins TRBV21-1 to TRBJ2-7; the table calls TRBD1, which could not be checked here. TRBV21-1 constitutes a pseudogene. The CDR3 is 17 residues long. CDR3: CASSKPWTGGFRYEQYF. In DNA, the CDR3 is TGTGCCAGCAGCAAACCCTGGACAGGGGGATTTCGGTACGAGCAGTACTTC.

This clonotype was seen ten or more times. The rearrangement uses TRBV10-3 and TRBJ1-3, with D unclear. Germline CDR1 ENHRY, CDR2 SYGVKD. The ends were cut back, 6 bases at V and 3 bases at J, with 6 bases in the middle. The CDR3 covers 12 residues. Written as DNA, the CDR3 is TGTGCCATCAGCGGTGGTGGAAACACCATATATTTT. Protein product: CAISGGGNTIYF.

Ten or more counts support this clonotype. This chain links TRBV25-1 with TRBJ1-4; perhaps TRBD1 as D (5 bases). In germline, CDR1 is MGHDK, CDR2 SYGVNS. Deletions cut 5 bases from V and 8 bases from J, with 18 bases between. CDR3 length: 15 residues. The CDR3 reads CASSPSGTSGEKLFF. DNA of the CDR3: TGTGCCAGCAGTCCATCCGGGACGAGCGGGGAAAAACTGTTTTTT.

This clonotype appeared once. Since a much larger clone is just one base distant, this may be a read error. The chain uses TRBV14 and TRBJ1-4; D is undetermined. The V end was cut by 0 bases, the J end by 4 bases, with 6 bases between. The germline CDR1 and CDR2 sequences are SGHDN and FVKESK. This CDR3 contains 14 residues. The CDR3 spells CASSQETCNEKLFF. The CDR3 DNA sequence: TGTGCCAGCAGCCAAGAGACATGTAATGAAAAACTGTTTTTT.

This clonotype showed up many times. J is TRBJ1-1 and V is TRBV7-2, with D tentatively TRBD1 (6 bases). V lost 1 base and J 5 bases, leaving 14 bases between the germline ends. The CDR3 is 15 residues long. Germline V gives CDR1 SGHTA, CDR2 FQGNSA. Written as DNA, the CDR3 is TGTGCCAGCAGCTTAGTTTACGGGACATTAACTGAAGCTTTCTTT. It encodes CASSLVYGTLTEAFF. Filled out from reference TRBV7-2 and TRBJ1-1, the complete variable domain reads GAGVSQSPSNKVTEKGKDVELRCDPISGHTALYWYRQSLGQGLEFLIYFQGNSAPDKSGLPSDRFSAERTGGSVSTLTIQRTQQEDSAVYLCASSLVYGTLTEAFFGQGTRLTVV.

The chain combines TRBV9 with TRBJ2-3, with TRBD2 as a possible D gene (5 bases). The ends were cut back, 0 bases at V and 1 base at J, with 12 bases in the middle. This CDR3 is 16 amino acids long. In germline, CDR1 is SGDLS, CDR2 YYNGEE. CDR3 nucleotide sequence: TGTGCCAGCAGCGTAGGGAGACGGGGAGGCACAGATACGCAGTATTTT. As protein: CASSVGRRGGTDTQYF.

This clonotype has ten or more counts. The chain couples TRBV12-3 or TRBV12-4 to TRBJ1-3, with a possible D match to TRBD1 (6 bases). This CDR3 has 16 residues. Trimming took 1 base from V and 9 from J, leaving 19 bases between them. DNA of the CDR3: TGTGCCAGCAGTTTAGGGGTTTGGGGGGCTGAGAGCACCATATATTTT. This sequence encodes CASSLGVWGAESTIYF.

The table lists this clonotype with many counts. The rearrangement links TRBV7-2 to TRBJ1-2, with 7 nucleotides matching TRBD1. The germline V gene encodes CDR1 SGHTA and CDR2 FQGNSA. Trimming took 2 bases from V and 2 from J; bases not matched to a gene: 2. The CDR3 runs 14 residues. This chain's CDR3 is CASSLNRGNYGYTF. For the CDR3, the DNA is TGTGCCAGCAGCTTAAACAGGGGCAACTATGGCTACACCTTC. The full variable domain, with the rest looked up from reference TRBV7-2 and TRBJ1-2, is GAGVSQSPSNKVTEKGKDVELRCDPISGHTALYWYRQSLGQGLEFLIYFQGNSAPDKSGLPSDRFSAERTGGSVSTLTIQRTQQEDSAVYLCASSLNRGNYGYTFGSGTRLTVV.

There are a few counts of this clonotype. V gene TRBV5-1 combines with J gene TRBJ2-1, with D perhaps TRBD2 (7 bases). V was cut by 0 bases and J by 3 bases, with 10 bases left in between. Looked up from germline, CDR1 is SGHRS and CDR2 is YFSETQ. The CDR3 has 15 amino acids. DNA for the CDR3: TGCGCCAGCAGCTTGGGAGGGGGGGACTACAATGAGCAGTTCTTC. Protein product: CASSLGGGDYNEQFF.

There are a few counts of this clonotype. The CDR3 spells CASSDPGQFESPLHF. The CDR3 DNA follows: TGTGCCAGCAGCGACCCTGGACAATTTGAATCACCCCTCCACTTT. The V and J genes are TRBV11-2 and TRBJ1-6; a possible D gene is TRBD1 (5 bases). V was shortened by 5 bases and J by 10 bases, with 18 bases between the two germline ends. The CDR3 loop spans 15 amino acids. CDR1 is SGHAT, CDR2 FQNNGV, per germline.

This clonotype was counted between two and nine times. This chain joins TRBV19 and TRBJ1-1; no definite D call. Between the trimmed V and J ends, which lost 3 bases and 8 bases, there was a span of 7 bases. This CDR3 is 11 amino acids long. Germline-derived CDR1 and CDR2 are LNHDA and SQIVND (reference sequence). DNA of the CDR3: TGTGCCAGTAGTATTAGCGCCGAAGCTTTCTTT. The encoded protein is CASSISAEAFF.

This clonotype was detected many times. DNA for the CDR3: TGTGCCAGCAGTGGAGGAAGGGGGCTTTATCAGCCCCAGCATTTT. Protein: CASSGGRGLYQPQHF. The chain employs TRBV2 and TRBJ1-5; 7 nucleotides match TRBD1. CDR3 length: 15 residues. CDR1 and CDR2 from the germline V gene are SNHLY and FYNNEI. V lost 4 bases, J lost 5 bases, and 8 bases stayed unmatched.

This clonotype was observed many times. This sequence joins TRBV5-6 and TRBJ1-4; 7 bases are shared with TRBD1. The germline CDR1 and CDR2 sequences are SGHDT and YYEEEE. After removal of 0 bases from V and 8 bases from J, the junction contained 13 bases not matched to a gene. There are 17 residues in the CDR3. The CDR3 DNA sequence: TGTGCCAGCAGCTTGGACACAGGGGCACGCGGAGACGAAAAACTGTTTTTT. It specifies CASSLDTGARGDEKLFF. The full variable domain, its missing parts supplied by reference TRBV5-6 and TRBJ1-4, is DAGVTQSPTHLIKTRGQQVTLRCSPKSGHDTVSWYQQALGQGPQFIFQYYEEEERQRGNFPDRFSGHQFPNYSSELNVNALLLGDSALYLCASSLDTGARGDEKLFFGSGTQLSVL.

This clonotype has a handful of counts. The CDR3 region is CSVDWTGGGEQYF. CDR3 coding DNA: TGCAGCGTTGACTGGACAGGGGGGGGCGAGCAGTACTTC. The rearrangement links TRBV29-1 to TRBJ2-7; 10 nucleotides agree with TRBD1. Germline V gives CDR1 SQVTM, CDR2 ANQGSEA. The CDR3 runs to 13 residues. V trimming: 3 bases; J trimming: 6 bases; junction bases outside the gene matches: 5.

This clonotype was detected a few times. V usage is TRBV7-7 and J usage is TRBJ2-7; TRBD2 matches 8 bases. This CDR3 contains 14 residues. Germline V gene data show CDR1 as SSHAT and CDR2 as FNYEAQ (reference sequence). The trim removed 5 bases at V and 2 bases at J, leaving 5 bases unmatched. CDR3 in DNA: TGTGCCAGCAGCCCGGGGGGGGTTACCTACGAGCAGTACTTC. Amino acid sequence: CASSPGGVTYEQYF.

The sample holds many counts of this clonotype. The CDR3 coding sequence is TGTGCCAGCAGTGCCTCGGACGGGGCCAACGTCCTGACTTTC. Its protein is CASSASDGANVLTF. The chain couples TRBV6-4 to TRBJ2-6; D unresolved. Trimming took 4 bases from V and 4 from J, leaving 8 bases between them. The CDR3 covers 14 residues. CDR1 is MRHNA and CDR2 is SNTAGT in the germline V gene.

This clonotype showed up many times. V is TRBV5-5 and J is TRBJ1-5; 8 bases line up with TRBD1. This CDR3 has 17 amino acids. V dropped 1 base and J dropped 2; count of bases not matched to a gene: 8. The V gene's germline CDR1 is SGHKS and CDR2 YYEKEE (reference sequence). As DNA, the CDR3 is TGTGCCAGCAGCTTGACTTATACAGGGGGAGGCAATCAGCCCCAGCATTTT. Residues: CASSLTYTGGGNQPQHF. Full variable domain (rest looked up from reference TRBV5-5 and TRBJ1-5): DAGVTQSPTHLIKTRGQQVTLRCSPISGHKSVSWYQQVLGQGPQFIFQYYEKEERGRGNFPDRFSARQFPNYSSELNVNALLLGDSALYLCASSLTYTGGGNQPQHFGDGTRLSIL.

This clonotype was seen ten or more times. This chain joins TRBV28 and TRBJ1-5; weak D call: TRBD1 (5 bases). The ends were cut back, 1 base at V and 1 base at J, with 11 bases in the middle. CDR3 length: 16 residues. Looked up from germline, CDR1 is MDHEN and CDR2 is SYDVKM. The CDR3 loop reads CASSLYRGGSNQPQHF. As DNA, the CDR3 is TGTGCCAGCAGTTTATATAGGGGAGGGAGCAATCAGCCCCAGCATTTT.

This clonotype was observed many times. As DNA, the CDR3 is TGTGCCAGCAGCCCCTGGGACAGGGACCGCGAGCAGTACTTC. This sequence encodes CASSPWDRDREQYF. This chain uses TRBV7-9 with TRBJ2-7, with 9 bases lining up with TRBD1. Germline CDR1 SEHNR, CDR2 FQNEAQ (reference sequence). V gave up 5 bases and J gave up 6 bases; unmatched junction bases: 8. The CDR3 consists of 14 residues.

A remark on this clonotype: The junction does not match germline at one end; this may be a read error. This rearrangement joins TRBV4-2 to TRBJ2-5, with 11 bases matching TRBD1. Germline V gene lookup returns CDR1 LGHNA and CDR2 YNFKEQ. CDR3 length: 15 amino acids. CDR3 sequence reads: CASSQADRGRENQYF. CDR3 nucleotides: TGTGCCAGCAGCCAGGCGGACAGGGGGCGGGAGAACCAGTACTTC.

This clonotype was seen repeatedly, ten times or more. The chain is built from TRBV18 and TRBJ2-3; TRBD1 is a possible D gene (6 bases). The CDR3 runs to 16 residues. The V end was cut by 2 bases, the J end by 10 bases, with 22 bases between. Per germline, CDR1 KGHSH and CDR2 LQKENI. CDR3 DNA sequence: TGTGCCAGCTCACCATCCCAGCAGGGGACCTATACGGCGCAGTATTTT. It yields the protein CASSPSQQGTYTAQYF.

This clonotype has more than one count but fewer than ten. V and J are TRBV10-3 and TRBJ1-2; no firm D call. V was clipped by 3 bases and J by 6 bases, with 11 bases between them. The CDR3 loop spans 13 amino acids. Germline values: CDR1 ENHRY, CDR2 SYGVKD. CDR3 in DNA: TGTGCCATCAGTGAACGTAGGGAGGATGGCTACACCTTC. Protein product: CAISERREDGYTF.

This clonotype was counted at least ten times. The V and J genes are TRBV13 and TRBJ1-3, with D perhaps matching TRBD1 (5 bases). Germline loops: CDR1 PRHDT, CDR2 FYEKMQ (reference sequence). CDR3 length: 15 residues. The V gene lost 7 bases and the J gene lost 0 bases, with 13 bases spanning the gap. As DNA, the CDR3 is TGTGCCAGCAAAGAGGGGATTTTCTCTGGAAACACCATATATTTT. It is translated as CASKEGIFSGNTIYF.

This clonotype was picked up many times. The chain links TRBV7-9 to TRBJ2-1; TRBD1 agrees at 8 bases. The CDR3 totals 14 residues. Germline lookup yields CDR1 SEHNR and CDR2 FQNEAQ (reference sequence). V lost 4 bases, J lost 5 bases, and 4 bases stayed unmatched. CDR3 residues: CASSSWGQDNEQFF. In DNA, the CDR3 is TGTGCCAGCAGCTCGTGGGGACAGGACAATGAGCAGTTCTTC.

This clonotype showed up many times. The gene calls are TRBV4-2 and TRBJ2-4; D remains ambiguous. Germline V gene lookup returns CDR1 LGHNA and CDR2 YNFKEQ. V dropped 1 base and J dropped 5 bases, with 12 bases sitting between them. The CDR3 length is 15 residues. The CDR3: CASSQVGVGQNIQYF. The CDR3, as DNA: TGTGCCAGCAGCCAAGTAGGTGTCGGCCAAAACATTCAGTACTTC.

This clonotype was counted many times. The genes are TRBV3-1 and TRBJ1-6; a weak D match, TRBD1 (6 bases). The CDR3 covers 18 residues. Trimming took off 5 bases at V and 0 bases at J, with 17 bases between the two ends. The germline V gene encodes CDR1 LGHDT and CDR2 YNNKEL (reference sequence). This chain's CDR3 is CASSAYSGASSYNSPLHF. DNA for the CDR3: TGTGCCAGCAGCGCCTACTCAGGGGCGAGCTCCTATAATTCACCCCTCCACTTT.

Many counts were recorded for this clonotype. The V gene is TRBV6-6, the J gene TRBJ1-1; D possibly corresponds to TRBD1 (5 bases). The V gene's germline CDR1 is MNHNY and CDR2 SVGAGI (reference sequence). Trimming pared 9 bases from V and 8 bases from J, leaving 19 bases between. The CDR3 length is 13 residues. CDR3 in amino acids: CASEFGARSEAFF. The CDR3 nucleotides are TGTGCCAGTGAATTCGGGGCTAGGTCAGAAGCTTTCTTT.

The sample holds many counts of this clonotype. The V and J genes are TRBV11-2 and TRBJ1-2, with D perhaps matching TRBD1 (5 bases). Germline values: CDR1 SGHAT, CDR2 FQNNGV. Between the trimmed V and J ends, which lost 3 bases and 5 bases, there was a span of 13 bases. This CDR3 comprises 14 residues. The CDR3 DNA is TGTGCCAGCAGCTTCAGCAGGGTAAAATATGGCTACACCTTC. Its translation is CASSFSRVKYGYTF. The whole variable domain, filled in from reference TRBV11-2 and TRBJ1-2, reads EAGVAQSPRYKIIEKRQSVAFWCNPISGHATLYWYQQILGQGPKLLIQFQNNGVVDDSQLPKDRFSAERLKGVDSTLKIQPAKLEDSAVYLCASSFSRVKYGYTFGSGTRLTVV.